Sequencing of this T cell receptor (beta chain) was carried out in a study of cytomegalovirus exposure and HLA in healthy donors. The PCR employed 60 Vbeta primers together with 13 Jbeta primers. The data were produced by immunoSEQ multiplex PCR, yet TCRdb's version contains in-frame clones alone and is incomplete. Altogether over 85,000 clones are present, around 78% being singletons, with the ten largest covering under 0.75%. The ends lost 0 bases at V and 4 bases at J; junction bases unmatched: 6. This CDR3 is 16 amino acids long. CDR1 is SGDLS and CDR2 is YYNGEE in the germline V gene. The sequence derives from a man under 40 in good health and CMV-seronegative. Material for sequencing was PBMCs. The chain couples TRBV9 to TRBJ2-3, with 9 bases aligning to TRBD2. The CDR3 nucleotides read TGTGCCAGCAGCGTAGCGGCGGGGGGGCAAGCAGATACGCAGTATTTT. This sequence encodes CASSVAAGGQADTQYF.